The 17 T cell receptor beta chains presented below share a single source sample, sequenced in a study of T cell repertoires in aging, cancer and after chemotherapy. TCR beta rearrangements were amplified from peripheral blood genomic DNA. Rearranged V-D-J TRB sequences were amplified with a mixed TRB-A/B primer pool. TCRdb processed the multiplex PCR reads anew with MiXCR; each CDR3 protein has one entry. The table shows some 10,000 distinct CDR3 sequences, with around 40% occurring only once. The material sequenced was blood. The origin of the receptors is a human donor in good health.

In its sample, this clonotype was seen a few times. The V call is TRBV18, the J call TRBJ1-1; a weak D match, TRBD1 (5 bases). The CDR3 length is 15 residues. V lost 3 bases, J lost 3 bases, and 14 bases lay in between. CDR1 is KGHSH, CDR2 LQKENI, per germline. The CDR3 DNA reads TGTGCCAGCTCACCCTACGGGGCTAAGTACACTGAAGCTTTCTTT. Translated: CASSPYGAKYTEAFF.

This rearrangement joins TRBV11-3 to TRBJ1-2; 10 bases line up with TRBD1. The CDR3 length is 15 residues. CDR1 is SGHNT and CDR2 is YENEEA in the germline V gene. V was clipped by 4 bases and J by 4 bases; unmatched bases: 6. CDR3 in amino acids: CASSSEGTGAYGYTF. CDR3 in DNA: TGTGCCAGCAGCTCAGAAGGGACAGGGGCCTATGGCTACACCTTC.

The chain employs TRBV19 and TRBJ1-2; weak D call: TRBD1 (5 bases). Trimming removed 6 bases at V and 7 bases at J, with 12 bases between. The CDR3 loop spans 12 amino acids. Germline-derived CDR1 and CDR2 are LNHDA and SQIVND (reference sequence). For the CDR3, the DNA is TGTGCCAGTAGGAAGGGGCCAAGTGGCTACACCTTC. Translation: CASRKGPSGYTF.

This clonotype was observed a handful of times. This chain connects TRBV19 to TRBJ1-2, with 7 bases that match TRBD1. The CDR3 is 14 residues long. V trimming: 1 base; J trimming: 3 bases; junction bases outside the gene matches: 2. Germline V gene sequence: CDR1 LNHDA, CDR2 SQIVND (reference sequence). In DNA form, the CDR3 reads TGTGCCAGTAGTATAGGAACAGGGGACTATGGCTACACCTTC. This sequence encodes CASSIGTGDYGYTF.

CDR3 amino acids: CASREMGGSYEQYF. CDR3 bases: TGTGCCAGCAGGGAGATGGGGGGCTCCTACGAGCAGTACTTC. This chain joins TRBV27 and TRBJ2-7, with D maybe TRBD2 (6 bases). This CDR3 has 14 residues. Germline CDR1 and CDR2: MNHEY and SMNVEV (reference sequence). The V end was cut by 6 bases, the J end by 0 bases, with 12 bases between.

This clonotype was seen more than once but under ten times. V usage is TRBV12-3 or TRBV12-4 and J usage is TRBJ2-1, with no clear D. The CDR3 consists of 12 residues. Trimming removed 3 bases from V and 9 bases from J, with 9 bases in between. CDR3 DNA sequence: TGTGCCAGCAGTTTCTCCGCCCTTGAGCAGTTCTTC. Protein product: CASSFSALEQFF.

By share, this clonotype ranks as medium-sized. The chain couples TRBV6-5 to TRBJ2-3; TRBD2 aligns across 8 bases. With V trimmed by 2 bases and J by 1 base, 2 bases remained unmatched. The germline gives CDR1 MNHEY, CDR2 SVGAGI. This CDR3 region has 15 residues. The CDR3 loop reads CASSYVRGGTDTQYF. The CDR3 DNA is TGTGCCAGCAGTTACGTGCGGGGGGGCACAGATACGCAGTATTTT.

The chain joins TRBV7-6 to TRBJ1-6; 7 bases are shared with TRBD1. The V and J ends lost 0 bases and 0 bases, in that order; junction bases with no gene match: 2. The CDR3 runs to 17 residues. CDR1 is SGHVS, CDR2 FNYEAQ, per germline. The CDR3 region has the DNA TGTGCCAGCAGCTTAGCGAGGGGGCCCTCCTATAATTCACCCCTCCACTTT. It specifies CASSLARGPSYNSPLHF. Drawing the rest from reference TRBV7-6 and TRBJ1-6, the complete variable domain is GAGVSQSPRYKVTKRGQDVALRCDPISGHVSLYWYRQALGQGPEFLTYFNYEAQQDKSGLPNDRFSAERPEGSISTLTIQRTEQRDSAMYRCASSLARGPSYNSPLHFGNGTRLTVT.

The rearrangement uses TRBV20-1 and TRBJ1-5, with 9 positions matching TRBD1. The V gene end was trimmed by 3 bases and the J gene end by 11 bases; junction bases not matched to a gene: 11. CDR1 and CDR2 from the germline V gene are DFQATT and SNEGSKA (reference sequence). The CDR3 totals 14 residues. CDR3 sequence (DNA): TGCAGTGCTAGTGCGGTGAACCGGGACAGGGCCCAGCATTTT. It specifies CSASAVNRDRAQHF.

This chain uses TRBV30 with TRBJ1-5, with D possibly being TRBD1 (5 bases). Germline CDR1 GTSNPN, CDR2 SVGIG (reference sequence). The CDR3 covers 12 residues. The V and J ends lost 2 bases and 11 bases respectively, with 13 bases between them. The CDR3 here is CAWSSSGRAQHF. The CDR3, as DNA: TGTGCCTGGAGTTCCTCGGGCAGGGCCCAGCATTTT.

The DNA for the CDR3 is TGTGCCAGTCCTCGCACCCCCAGCAATCAGCCCCAGCATTTT. This codes for CASPRTPSNQPQHF. The J gene is TRBJ1-5, the V gene TRBV19; unclear D gene. Trimming pared 8 bases from V and 1 base from J, leaving 12 bases between. This CDR3 comprises 14 residues. Germline CDR1 and CDR2: LNHDA and SQIVND (reference sequence). The variable domain in full, completed from reference TRBV19 and TRBJ1-5, reads DGGITQSPKYLFRKEGQNVTLSCEQNLNHDAMYWYRQDPGQGLRLIYYSQIVNDFQKGDIAEGYSVSREKKESFPLTVTSAQKNPTAFYLCASPRTPSNQPQHFGDGTRLSIL.

About this clonotype: At one of its ends the junction is not consistent with the germline gene, which may arise from a read error. This chain uses TRBV10-1 with TRBJ2-2, with 10 positions matching TRBD2. The germline CDR1 and CDR2 sequences are WNHNN and SYGVQD (reference sequence). This CDR3 has 14 residues. The CDR3 DNA reads as TGTGCCATCAGTTTGGGACTAGCGACCGGGGAGCTGTTTTTT. Its protein product is CAISLGLATGELFF.

The sample holds a few counts of this clonotype. The chain is built from TRBV19 and TRBJ1-2; no reliable D call. V lost 3 bases to trimming and J lost 0 bases, with 11 bases between them. The CDR3 length is 15 residues. CDR1 is LNHDA, CDR2 SQIVND, per germline (reference sequence). Written as DNA, the CDR3 is TGTGCCAGTAGTATCCAATCCGAAGCTAACTATGGCTACACCTTC. This encodes CASSIQSEANYGYTF.

Comment on this clonotype: At one boundary the junction diverges from the germline segment, which might be a read error. The chain couples TRBV5-6 to TRBJ2-5; D unclear. The germline V gene has CDR1 SGHDT and CDR2 YYEEEE. The CDR3 spans 14 residues. CDR3 DNA sequence: TGCGCCAGCAGCTTGGTAGGGCCAGGAGAGACCCAGTACTTC. This codes for CASSLVGPGETQYF.

The V call is TRBV6-2 or TRBV6-3, the J call TRBJ2-7; 8 positions match TRBD1. Germline loops: CDR1 MNHEY, CDR2 SVGEGT. The CDR3 runs to 17 residues. V shed 2 bases and J 0 bases; nucleotides not matched to a gene: 9. DNA of the CDR3: TGTGCCAGCAGTTACCCAGTCAGGGGGCCTAGCTCCTACGAGCAGTACTTC. This translates into CASSYPVRGPSSYEQYF.

This clonotype was seen only a few times. V and J are TRBV7-2 and TRBJ2-1; TRBD2 agrees at 15 bases. The CDR3 contains 21 residues. Germline V gene sequence: CDR1 SGHTA, CDR2 FQGNSA. V lost 1 base to trimming and J lost 6 bases; unmatched junction nucleotides: 16. The CDR3 nucleotides are TGTGCCAGCAGCTTAGGCCGCGGACTAGCGGGAGGGCCCTCATTGTCCAATGAGCAGTTCTTC. Protein product: CASSLGRGLAGGPSLSNEQFF.

The rearrangement uses TRBV7-9 and TRBJ2-1, with 9 positions matching TRBD2. There are 15 residues in the CDR3. Germline V gene data show CDR1 as SEHNR and CDR2 as FQNEAQ (reference sequence). V gave up 3 bases and J gave up 8 bases; unmatched junction bases: 8. CDR3 loop: CASSFTAGGRDEQFF. CDR3 nucleotides: TGTGCCAGCAGCTTTACGGCGGGGGGGCGCGATGAGCAGTTCTTC.